The 9 T cell receptor beta chains reported below all come from one sample, sequenced in a study of shared clonotypes between healthy human individuals. Data came from immunoSEQ multiplex PCR; TCRdb stores just in-frame clones and leaves some out. The table lists some 500,000 clones, 90% to 96% of them singletons. The sample was naive CD4+ T cells sorted from blood. As for subset: CD45RA+ positively selected. The receptors come from a woman younger than 45 in good health.

V usage is TRBV28 and J usage is TRBJ2-7, with D maybe TRBD2 (7 bases). The CDR3 is made up of 14 amino acids. Germline V gene sequence: CDR1 MDHEN, CDR2 SYDVKM. V was shortened by 7 bases and J by 5 bases, with 18 bases between the two germline ends. CDR3 protein: CASNIRGGIDEQYF. CDR3 in DNA: TGTGCCAGCAACATAAGGGGGGGCATCGACGAGCAGTACTTC. The variable domain in full, with the rest retrieved from reference TRBV28 and TRBJ2-7, is DVKVTQSSRYLVKRTGEKVFLECVQDMDHENMFWYRQDPGLGLRLIYFSYDVKMKEKGDIPEGYSVSREKKERFSLILESASTNQTSMYLCASNIRGGIDEQYFGPGTRLTVT.

This clone was picked up one time. This sequence joins TRBV18 and TRBJ1-5, with TRBD1 identical over 9 bases. The CDR3 has 14 residues. V shed 5 bases and J 4 bases; nucleotides not matched to a gene: 3. Germline assignment: CDR1 KGHSH and CDR2 LQKENI. The CDR3 sequence is CASSRTGDNQPQHF. CDR3 nucleotides: TGTGCCAGCTCAAGGACAGGGGATAATCAGCCCCAGCATTTT. Variable domain in full (rest from reference TRBV18 and TRBJ1-5): NAGVMQNPRHLVRRRGQEARLRCSPMKGHSHVYWYRQLPEEGLKFMVYLQKENIIDESGMPKERFSAEFPKEGPSILRIQQVVRGDSAAYFCASSRTGDNQPQHFGDGTRLSIL.

The V and J genes are TRBV29-1 and TRBJ1-1; D remains ambiguous. Germline lookup yields CDR1 SQVTM and CDR2 ANQGSEA. This CDR3 spans 12 amino acids. The ends were cut back, 6 bases at V and 0 bases at J, with 8 bases in the middle. The CDR3, as DNA: TGCAGCGTCATGGGGTTGAACACTGAAGCTTTCTTT. This codes for CSVMGLNTEAFF.

In DNA form, the CDR3 reads TGTGCCAGCAAGGTTCGGACAGGGCTTAGAGAGCAGTACTTC. Amino acids: CASKVRTGLREQYF. V gene TRBV6-5 combines with J gene TRBJ2-7, with 8 positions matching TRBD1. The CDR3 runs 14 residues. The germline V gene encodes CDR1 MNHEY and CDR2 SVGAGI. Unmatched junction bases numbered 12, after V lost 7 bases and J lost 7 bases.

V gene TRBV11-2 combines with J gene TRBJ2-5, with 7 bases aligning to TRBD2. The DNA matches TRBJ2-7 better at its end, which makes the J call doubtful. The CDR3 sequence is 14 residues long. Looked up from germline, CDR1 is SGHAT and CDR2 is FQNNGV. The CDR3 loop reads CASTPGEGLYEQYF. CDR3 DNA: TGTGCCAGCACTCCCGGGGAGGGCCTTTACGAGCAGTACTTC.

The rearrangement uses TRBV7-2 and TRBJ2-7; 7 bases line up with TRBD2. Trimming took 4 bases from V and 0 from J; bases not matched to a gene: 6. Per the germline V gene, CDR1 is SGHTA and CDR2 is FQGNSA. The CDR3 sequence is 15 residues long. CDR3 DNA sequence: TGTGCCAGCAGCTCCTCGAGGACTAGCTCCTACGAGCAGTACTTC. Amino acid sequence: CASSSSRTSSYEQYF.

The rearrangement joins TRBV13 to TRBJ2-5, with 9 bases that match TRBD2. CDR3 length equals 13 residues. V trimming: 5 bases; J trimming: 5 bases; junction bases outside the gene matches: 3. Germline-derived CDR1 and CDR2 are PRHDT and FYEKMQ (reference sequence). The CDR3 loop reads CASSQRGVETQYF. The CDR3 bases are TGTGCCAGCAGCCAGCGGGGGGTTGAGACCCAGTACTTC.

The chain is built from TRBV7-2 and TRBJ2-1, with 8 bases that match TRBD1. CDR3 size: 17 residues. Losses at the gene ends were 0 bases for V and 7 bases for J; bases not matched to a gene: 11. Germline CDR1 reads SGHTA; CDR2 reads FQGNSA. The CDR3 DNA sequence: TGTGCCAGCAGCTTAGCCCGGACAGGGCGGTTTAGGAATGAGCAGTTCTTC. This sequence encodes CASSLARTGRFRNEQFF.

The genes are TRBV4-1 and TRBJ2-5, with TRBD1 matching over 8 bases. V gave up 3 bases and J gave up 5 bases; unmatched junction bases: 11. CDR1 and CDR2 from the germline V gene are MGHRA and YSYEKL. The CDR3 contains 16 residues. CDR3 loop: CASSHWTGIGVETQYF. DNA of the CDR3: TGCGCCAGCAGCCACTGGACAGGGATTGGGGTTGAGACCCAGTACTTC.